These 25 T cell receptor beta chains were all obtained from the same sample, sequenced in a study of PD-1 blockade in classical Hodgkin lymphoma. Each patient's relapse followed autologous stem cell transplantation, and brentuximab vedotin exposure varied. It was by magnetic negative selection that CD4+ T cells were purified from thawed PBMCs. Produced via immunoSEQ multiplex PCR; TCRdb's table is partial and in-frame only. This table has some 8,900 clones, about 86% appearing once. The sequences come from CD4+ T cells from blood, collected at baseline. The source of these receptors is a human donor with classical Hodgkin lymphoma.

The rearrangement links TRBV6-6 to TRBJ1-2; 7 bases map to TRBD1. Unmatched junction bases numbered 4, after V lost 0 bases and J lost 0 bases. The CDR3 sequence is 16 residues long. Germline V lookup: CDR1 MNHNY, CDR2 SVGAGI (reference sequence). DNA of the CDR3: TGTGCCAGCAGTTACTCGACAGGGAGGGCTAACTATGGCTACACCTTC. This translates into CASSYSTGRANYGYTF.

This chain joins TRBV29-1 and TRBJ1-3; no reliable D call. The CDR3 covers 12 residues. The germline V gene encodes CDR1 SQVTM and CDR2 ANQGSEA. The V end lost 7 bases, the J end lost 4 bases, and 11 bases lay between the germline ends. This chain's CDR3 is CSALKGGNTIYF. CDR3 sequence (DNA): TGCAGCGCCCTCAAGGGAGGAAACACCATATATTTT.

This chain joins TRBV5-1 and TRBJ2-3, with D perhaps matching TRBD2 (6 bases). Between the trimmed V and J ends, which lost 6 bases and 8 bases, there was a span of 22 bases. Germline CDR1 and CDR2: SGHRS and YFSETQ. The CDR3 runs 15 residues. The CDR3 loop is CASKNSSARWGTQYF. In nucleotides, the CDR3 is TGCGCCAGCAAAAATTCTAGCGCCAGGTGGGGTACGCAGTATTTT.

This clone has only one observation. CDR3 protein: CASSIRGELFF. The CDR3 region has the DNA TGTGCCAGCAGCATCCGCGGGGAGCTGTTTTTT. This sequence joins TRBV7-2 and TRBJ2-2; no firm D call. Germline V gene data show CDR1 as SGHTA and CDR2 as FQGNSA. The length of the CDR3 is 11 residues. Trimming removed 5 bases at V and 7 bases at J, with 5 bases between.

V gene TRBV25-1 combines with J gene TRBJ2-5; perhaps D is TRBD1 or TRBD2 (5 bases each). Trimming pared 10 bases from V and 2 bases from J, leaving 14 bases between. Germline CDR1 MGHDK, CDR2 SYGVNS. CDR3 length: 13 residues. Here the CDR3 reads CATRGRRQETQYF. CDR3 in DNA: TGTGCCACCCGGGGACGGCGGCAAGAGACCCAGTACTTC.

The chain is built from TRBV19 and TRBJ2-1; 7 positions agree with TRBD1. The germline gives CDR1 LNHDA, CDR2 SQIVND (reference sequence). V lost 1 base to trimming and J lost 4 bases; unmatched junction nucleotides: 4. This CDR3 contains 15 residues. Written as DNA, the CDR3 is TGTGCCAGTAGTATAGCCTTGACAGGGTACAATGAGCAGTTCTTC. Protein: CASSIALTGYNEQFF.

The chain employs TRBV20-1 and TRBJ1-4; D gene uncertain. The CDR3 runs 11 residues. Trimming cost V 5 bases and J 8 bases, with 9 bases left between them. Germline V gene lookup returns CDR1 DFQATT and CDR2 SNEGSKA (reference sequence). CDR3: CSAGREEKLFF. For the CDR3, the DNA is TGCAGTGCTGGCCGGGAAGAAAAACTGTTTTTT.

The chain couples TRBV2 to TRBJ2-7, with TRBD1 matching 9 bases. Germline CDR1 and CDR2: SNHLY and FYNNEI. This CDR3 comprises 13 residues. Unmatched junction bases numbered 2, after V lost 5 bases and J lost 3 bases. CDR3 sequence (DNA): TGTGCCAGCAGTCGGGGACAGGGCTACGAGCAGTACTTC. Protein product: CASSRGQGYEQYF.

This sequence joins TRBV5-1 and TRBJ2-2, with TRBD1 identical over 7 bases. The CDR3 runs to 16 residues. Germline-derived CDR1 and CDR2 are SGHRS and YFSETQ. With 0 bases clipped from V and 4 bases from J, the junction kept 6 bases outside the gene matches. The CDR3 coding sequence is TGCGCCAGCAGCTTGGTCCAGGGGGTGGGCACCGGGGAGCTGTTTTTT. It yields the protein CASSLVQGVGTGELFF.

CDR3 protein: CASARDKTYEQYF. Written as DNA, the CDR3 is TGTGCCAGCGCCCGGGACAAGACCTACGAGCAGTACTTC. V usage is TRBV18 and J usage is TRBJ2-7, with D perhaps matching TRBD1 (6 bases). The CDR3 extends over 13 amino acids. V gave up 8 bases and J gave up 2 bases, with 13 bases separating them. Looked up from germline, CDR1 is KGHSH and CDR2 is LQKENI.

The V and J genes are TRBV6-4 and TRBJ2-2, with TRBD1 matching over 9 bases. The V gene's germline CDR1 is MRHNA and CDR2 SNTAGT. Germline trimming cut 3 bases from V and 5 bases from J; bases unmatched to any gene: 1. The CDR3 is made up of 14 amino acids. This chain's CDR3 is CASSEQGATGELFF. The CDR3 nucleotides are TGTGCCAGCAGTGAACAGGGGGCTACCGGGGAGCTGTTTTTT.

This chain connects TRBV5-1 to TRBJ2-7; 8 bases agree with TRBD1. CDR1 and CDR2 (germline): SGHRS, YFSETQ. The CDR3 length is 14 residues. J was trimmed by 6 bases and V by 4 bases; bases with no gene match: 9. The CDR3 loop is CASSLGTGMGEQYF. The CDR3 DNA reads TGCGCCAGCAGCCTAGGGACAGGTATGGGCGAGCAGTACTTC.

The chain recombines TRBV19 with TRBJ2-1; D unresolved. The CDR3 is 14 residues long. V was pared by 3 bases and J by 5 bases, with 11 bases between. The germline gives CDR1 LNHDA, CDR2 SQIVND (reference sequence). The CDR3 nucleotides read TGTGCCAGTAGTATCTCTAGTGGAAACAATGAGCAGTTCTTC. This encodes CASSISSGNNEQFF.

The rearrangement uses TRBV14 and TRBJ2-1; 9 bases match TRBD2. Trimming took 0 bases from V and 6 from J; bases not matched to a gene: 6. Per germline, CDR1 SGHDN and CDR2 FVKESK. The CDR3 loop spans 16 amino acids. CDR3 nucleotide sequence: TGTGCCAGCAGCCAAGATTTAGCGGGAGTTGGCAATGAGCAGTTCTTC. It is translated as CASSQDLAGVGNEQFF.

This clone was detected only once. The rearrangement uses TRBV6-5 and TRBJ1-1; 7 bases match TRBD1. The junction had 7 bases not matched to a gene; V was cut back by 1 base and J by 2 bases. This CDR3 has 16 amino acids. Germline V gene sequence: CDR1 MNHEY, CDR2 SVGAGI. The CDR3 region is CASSYLPGGKNTEAFF. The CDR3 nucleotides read TGTGCCAGCAGTTACTTGCCAGGGGGGAAAAACACTGAAGCTTTCTTT.

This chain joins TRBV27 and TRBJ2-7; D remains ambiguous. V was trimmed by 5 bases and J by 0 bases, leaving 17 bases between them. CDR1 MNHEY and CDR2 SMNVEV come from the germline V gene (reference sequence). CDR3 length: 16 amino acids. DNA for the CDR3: TGTGCCAGCAGTCCTGGGTTTGGCTCAGTCTCCTACGAGCAGTACTTC. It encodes CASSPGFGSVSYEQYF.

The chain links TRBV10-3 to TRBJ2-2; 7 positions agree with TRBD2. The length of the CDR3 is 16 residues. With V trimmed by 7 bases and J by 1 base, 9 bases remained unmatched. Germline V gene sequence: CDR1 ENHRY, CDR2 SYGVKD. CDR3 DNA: TGTGCCATCACCCCAGGGAGCGGGAAGAACACCGGGGAGCTGTTTTTT. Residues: CAITPGSGKNTGELFF.

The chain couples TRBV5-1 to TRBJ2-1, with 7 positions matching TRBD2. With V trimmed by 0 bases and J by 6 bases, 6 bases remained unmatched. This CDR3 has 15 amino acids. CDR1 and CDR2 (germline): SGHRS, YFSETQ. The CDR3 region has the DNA TGCGCCAGCAGCTTGGTAGCAACGGGGGGCAATGAGCAGTTCTTC. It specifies CASSLVATGGNEQFF.

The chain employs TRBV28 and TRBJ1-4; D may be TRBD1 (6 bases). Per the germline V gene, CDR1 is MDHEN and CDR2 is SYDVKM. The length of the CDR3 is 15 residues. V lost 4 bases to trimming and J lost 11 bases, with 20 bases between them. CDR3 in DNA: TGTGCCAGCAGTTCGGGAGGGGGTTTAGGGCGTAAACTGTTTTTT. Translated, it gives CASSSGGGLGRKLFF. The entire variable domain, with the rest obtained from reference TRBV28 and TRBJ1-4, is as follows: DVKVTQSSRYLVKRTGEKVFLECVQDMDHENMFWYRQDPGLGLRLIYFSYDVKMKEKGDIPEGYSVSREKKERFSLILESASTNQTSMYLCASSSGGGLGRKLFFGSGTQLSVL.

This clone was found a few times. The CDR3 DNA is TGTGCCAGCAGTTTAGTTCCGAACACCGGGGAGCTGTTTTTT. Its protein product is CASSLVPNTGELFF. The chain uses TRBV27 and TRBJ2-2; D remains ambiguous. The CDR3 has 14 residues. Per the germline V gene, CDR1 is MNHEY and CDR2 is SMNVEV (reference sequence). Trimming took 2 bases from V and 0 from J, leaving 4 bases between them.

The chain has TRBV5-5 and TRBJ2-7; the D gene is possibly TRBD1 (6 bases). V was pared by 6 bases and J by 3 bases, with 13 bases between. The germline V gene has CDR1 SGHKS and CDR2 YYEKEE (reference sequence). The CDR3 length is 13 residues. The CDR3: CASIEGHLYEQYF. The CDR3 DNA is TGTGCCAGCATCGAGGGACACCTCTACGAGCAGTACTTC.

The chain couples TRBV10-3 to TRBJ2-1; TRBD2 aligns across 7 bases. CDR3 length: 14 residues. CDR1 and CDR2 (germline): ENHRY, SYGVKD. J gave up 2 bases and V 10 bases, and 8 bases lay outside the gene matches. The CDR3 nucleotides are TGTGCCAGCCATAACGGGAGGCCCTACAATGAGCAGTTCTTC. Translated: CASHNGRPYNEQFF.

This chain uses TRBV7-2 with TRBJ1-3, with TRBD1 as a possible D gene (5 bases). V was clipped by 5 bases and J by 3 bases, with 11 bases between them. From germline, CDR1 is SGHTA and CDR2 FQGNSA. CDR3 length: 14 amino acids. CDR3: CASSRSGVGNTIYF. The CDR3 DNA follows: TGTGCCAGCAGCCGATCGGGGGTTGGAAACACCATATATTTT.

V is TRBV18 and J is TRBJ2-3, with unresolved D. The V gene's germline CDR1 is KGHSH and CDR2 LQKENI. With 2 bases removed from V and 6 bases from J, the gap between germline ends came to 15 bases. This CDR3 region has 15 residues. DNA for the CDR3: TGTGCCAGCTCACCATCGGCCCCGCGAGCGGATACGCAGTATTTT. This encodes CASSPSAPRADTQYF.

CDR3 DNA sequence: TGTGCCAGCAGCTTTCAACTCGAGCGGGAGCGGGTCGGGGAGCTGTTTTTT. Translated: CASSFQLERERVGELFF. The V gene is TRBV5-6, the J gene TRBJ2-2; 8 positions match TRBD2. Germline V lookup: CDR1 SGHDT, CDR2 YYEEEE. The CDR3 totals 17 residues. V gave up 2 bases and J gave up 7 bases; unmatched junction bases: 13.